This TCR beta chain was observed in a study of blood T cell repertoires in COVID-19 (dated by TCRdb to the early 2020s). As for the study more broadly: Samples from collaborators originated in the United States, Italy and Spain and spanned both the acute and convalescent phases of COVID-19. The prospective study material was composed of cDNA or gDNA derived from T cells, B-cell-depleted T cells, or PBMCs. Deeply sampled blood TCRbeta repertoires from subjects exposed to, actively infected with, or recovered from COVID-19 were included in the dataset. A freely available public database, intended as a resource for researchers studying the immune response to SARS-CoV-2, is where the repertoires were released. The samples were drawn from the first 160 participants of the ongoing ImmuneRACE study and from 1,254 subjects provided by 6 global collaborators. Nearly every sample came with metadata listing a de-identified subject ID, COVID-19 status, age in years and sex. Where HLA class I and class II types were available, the types were taken from metadata supplied by the sample provider, not from assay-based typing. General study outcomes and caveats: The quantity of clinical and demographic metadata differed by source and by participant and was supplied without curation.

Samples from volunteer blood donors who had recovered from COVID-19 were contributed by a second Seattle source. Collaborating institutions collected whole blood in K2EDTA tubes following their own protocols. For TCRbeta analysis, collaborators shipped samples in one of three forms: frozen whole blood, isolated PBMCs, or DNA extracted from either of those sample types. With respect to this clone: Which antigen it targets is not known. The input lacks base qualities; no much larger clone sits a single base away.

Reading from cysteine to phenylalanine, the CDR3 counts 15 amino acids. The DNA shown is the 45-base CDR3, in frame from base 1. At the junction V is shortened by 5 bases and J by 5 bases; bases outside the gene matches: 7. As encoded in the germline V gene (reference sequence), CDR1 is LNHDA while CDR2 is SQIVND. TCRbeta CDR3 regions were amplified from genomic DNA by means of the immunoSEQ Assay, a bias-controlled multiplex PCR. Concerning the study's data processing: The number of nucleated cells in each sample was estimated by amplification of reference gene primers within the assay. Sequence reads were collapsed and filtered to measure the absolute abundance of every unique TCRbeta CDR3 rearrangement. For each sample, productive Simpson clonality was calculated by taking the square root of Simpson's diversity index across productive rearrangements. TCRdb mirrors the immuneACCESS table, restricted to in-frame sequences. Some clones are absent from its copies; in checked studies, under half trace to an unresolved V gene, and the reason for the others is unknown. V and J calls and clone size are those listed in that table; D and trimming were worked out from the DNA. This sample has 200,000 to 300,000 clones in its table, and more than 75% of those were observed once. The ten largest clones capture about 9.2% of the sample.

The rearrangement joined TRBV19 to TRBJ1-4; 8 middle bases align to TRBD1. The sequencing input was peripheral blood. The clonotype originates from a man in his forties or fifties who had recovered from COVID-19. The CDR3 protein sequence reads: CASSSQGAGNEKLFF. The DNA reads TGTGCCAGTAGTTCCCAGGGGGCTGGCAATGAAAAACTGTTTTTT.